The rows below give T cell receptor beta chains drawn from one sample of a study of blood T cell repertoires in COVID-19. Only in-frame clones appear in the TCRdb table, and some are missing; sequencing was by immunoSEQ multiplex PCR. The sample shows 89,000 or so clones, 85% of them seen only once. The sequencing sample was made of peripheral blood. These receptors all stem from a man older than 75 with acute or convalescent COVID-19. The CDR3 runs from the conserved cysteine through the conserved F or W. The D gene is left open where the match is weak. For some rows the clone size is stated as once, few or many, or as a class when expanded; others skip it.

cdr3_aa: CASSLLGSTDTQYF
cdr3_nt: TGTGCCAGCAGCCTGCTAGGTAGCACAGATACGCAGTATTTT
clone_size: once
j_call: TRBJ2-3
v_call: TRBV7-3
d_call: -

cdr3_aa: CASSPLPQALNTEAFF
cdr3_nt: TGCGCCAGCAGCCCCCTTCCACAGGCTTTGAACACTGAAGCTTTCTTT
clone_size: -
j_call: TRBJ1-1
v_call: TRBV5-1
d_call: -

cdr3_aa: CASSFLKGGMQRGEQYF
cdr3_nt: TGTGCCAGCAGTTTTCTTAAGGGGGGGATGCAGAGAGGGGAGCAGTACTTC
clone_size: -
j_call: TRBJ2-7
v_call: TRBV28
d_call: -

cdr3_aa: CASSVGPAGGRAPGELFF
cdr3_nt: TGTGCCAGCAGCGTAGGGCCCGCTGGCGGGAGGGCCCCCGGGGAGCTGTTTTTT
clone_size: -
j_call: TRBJ2-2
v_call: TRBV9
d_call: TRBD2

cdr3_aa: CASSRDGITYEQYF
cdr3_nt: TGTGCCAGCAGTCGAGACGGGATTACTTACGAGCAGTACTTC
clone_size: -
j_call: TRBJ2-7
v_call: TRBV27
d_call: -

cdr3_aa: CSVDRGNTGELFF
cdr3_nt: TGCAGCGTGGACAGGGGAAACACCGGGGAGCTGTTTTTT
clone_size: -
j_call: TRBJ2-2
v_call: TRBV29-1
d_call: TRBD1

cdr3_aa: CASSRGTGGTNLNTEAFF
cdr3_nt: TGTGCCAGCAGCAGGGGGACGGGGGGAACCAACTTGAACACTGAAGCTTTCTTT
clone_size: -
j_call: TRBJ1-1
v_call: TRBV7-9
d_call: -

cdr3_aa: CASSMTGSGANVLTF
cdr3_nt: TGTGCCAGTAGTATGACAGGCTCTGGGGCCAACGTCCTGACTTTC
clone_size: -
j_call: TRBJ2-6
v_call: TRBV19
d_call: -

cdr3_aa: CASSQLSGSNTGELFF
cdr3_nt: TGTGCCAGCAGCCAACTTAGCGGGTCGAACACCGGGGAGCTGTTTTTT
clone_size: -
j_call: TRBJ2-2
v_call: TRBV3-1/TRBV3-2
d_call: TRBD2

cdr3_aa: CASSFERGSYF
cdr3_nt: TGTGCCAGCAGTTTCGAAAGGGGGTCGTACTTC
clone_size: -
j_call: TRBJ2-7
v_call: TRBV28
d_call: -

cdr3_aa: CASSYPTREETQYF
cdr3_nt: TGTGCCAGCAGTTACCCCACTAGAGAAGAGACCCAGTACTTC
clone_size: -
j_call: TRBJ2-5
v_call: TRBV6-2/TRBV6-3
d_call: -

cdr3_aa: CASSLNAERNTIYF
cdr3_nt: TGCGCCAGCAGCTTGAATGCGGAGAGAAACACCATATATTTT
clone_size: -
j_call: TRBJ1-3
v_call: TRBV5-1
d_call: -

cdr3_aa: CASSPTGINQPQHF
cdr3_nt: TGTGCCAGCTCACCTACAGGTATCAATCAGCCCCAGCATTTT
clone_size: -
j_call: TRBJ1-5
v_call: TRBV18
d_call: -

cdr3_aa: CASSVGLAGDRSTDTQYF
cdr3_nt: TGTGCCAGCAGCGTAGGGCTAGCGGGAGACCGAAGCACAGATACGCAGTATTTT
clone_size: few
j_call: TRBJ2-3
v_call: TRBV9
d_call: TRBD2

cdr3_aa: CASSSGFGYTF
cdr3_nt: TGTGCCAGCAGTTCAGGGTTTGGCTACACCTTC
clone_size: -
j_call: TRBJ1-2
v_call: TRBV12-3/TRBV12-4
d_call: -

cdr3_aa: CASSRERFYEQYF
cdr3_nt: TGTGCCAGCAGCCGGGAGCGATTCTACGAGCAGTACTTC
clone_size: -
j_call: TRBJ2-7
v_call: TRBV3-1/TRBV3-2
d_call: -

cdr3_aa: CASSLAGQGAGEQYF
cdr3_nt: TGTGCCAGCAGCTTGGCAGGACAGGGGGCTGGCGAGCAGTACTTC
clone_size: -
j_call: TRBJ2-7
v_call: TRBV5-5
d_call: TRBD1

cdr3_aa: CASRRGRGGGYTF
cdr3_nt: TGTGCCAGCAGACGCGGTCGAGGCGGTGGCTACACCTTC
clone_size: -
j_call: TRBJ1-2
v_call: TRBV6-5
d_call: -

cdr3_aa: CSVHGLAGQETQYF
cdr3_nt: TGCAGCGTCCACGGTTTAGCGGGACAAGAGACCCAGTACTTC
clone_size: -
j_call: TRBJ2-5
v_call: TRBV29-1
d_call: TRBD2

cdr3_aa: CASSKGGGTSGPLAKNIQYF
cdr3_nt: TGTGCCAGCAGCAAAGGAGGGGGGACTAGCGGGCCGCTAGCCAAAAACATTCAGTACTTC
clone_size: -
j_call: TRBJ2-4
v_call: TRBV21-1
d_call: -

cdr3_aa: CASSARTGATGNTIYF
cdr3_nt: TGTGCCAGTAGTGCCAGGACAGGGGCAACTGGAAACACCATATATTTT
clone_size: -
j_call: TRBJ1-3
v_call: TRBV19
d_call: TRBD1

cdr3_aa: CASSKPAGLNNEQFF
cdr3_nt: TGTGCCAGCAGTAAGCCAGCGGGACTAAACAATGAGCAGTTCTTC
clone_size: -
j_call: TRBJ2-1
v_call: TRBV28
d_call: TRBD2

cdr3_aa: CASTRQGSGANVLTF
cdr3_nt: TGTGCCAGCACTCGACAGGGCTCTGGGGCCAACGTCCTGACTTTC
clone_size: -
j_call: TRBJ2-6
v_call: TRBV27
d_call: TRBD1

cdr3_aa: CASSASGVLYEQYF
cdr3_nt: TGTGCCAGCAGCGCCTCGGGGGTCCTCTACGAGCAGTACTTC
clone_size: few
j_call: TRBJ2-7
v_call: TRBV7-6
d_call: -

cdr3_aa: CASSPRTGLSPDTQYF
cdr3_nt: TGTGCCAGCAGCCCCCGGACAGGGTTGAGCCCAGATACGCAGTATTTT
clone_size: -
j_call: TRBJ2-3
v_call: TRBV7-8
d_call: TRBD1

cdr3_aa: CASSLSPTNNEQFF
cdr3_nt: TGTGCCAGCAGCTTATCCCCTACGAACAATGAGCAGTTCTTC
clone_size: -
j_call: TRBJ2-1
v_call: TRBV7-3
d_call: -

cdr3_aa: CAWSVRGEREQYF
cdr3_nt: TGTGCCTGGAGTGTACGCGGGGAAAGGGAGCAGTACTTC
clone_size: -
j_call: TRBJ2-7
v_call: TRBV30
d_call: -

cdr3_aa: CASSKPSPFWHHQPQHF
cdr3_nt: TGTGCCAGCAGCAAACCTAGTCCCTTTTGGCATCATCAGCCCCAGCATTTT
clone_size: -
j_call: TRBJ1-5
v_call: TRBV3-1/TRBV3-2
d_call: -

cdr3_aa: CSASFQVVRYF
cdr3_nt: TGCAGTGCTAGTTTCCAGGTAGTTCGGTATTTT
clone_size: -
j_call: TRBJ2-3
v_call: TRBV20-1
d_call: -

cdr3_aa: CASGSGSFSNYGYTF
cdr3_nt: TGTGCCAGCGGCTCAGGGTCGTTTAGTAACTATGGCTACACCTTC
clone_size: -
j_call: TRBJ1-2
v_call: TRBV5-6
d_call: -

cdr3_aa: CAWTEPQPTMGGYTF
cdr3_nt: TGTGCCTGGACTGAACCCCAGCCGACTATGGGGGGCTACACCTTC
clone_size: -
j_call: TRBJ1-2
v_call: TRBV30
d_call: -

cdr3_aa: CASRSQGLAGARYEQYF
cdr3_nt: TGTGCCAGCAGATCGCAGGGGCTAGCGGGAGCTAGATACGAGCAGTACTTC
clone_size: -
j_call: TRBJ2-7
v_call: TRBV2
d_call: TRBD2

cdr3_aa: CSASDRGEQYF
cdr3_nt: TGCAGCGCCTCGGACAGGGGCGAGCAGTACTTC
clone_size: few
j_call: TRBJ2-7
v_call: TRBV29-1
d_call: TRBD1

cdr3_aa: CATSPIQGPRYQANYGYTF
cdr3_nt: TGTGCCACCAGTCCTATTCAGGGGCCCCGGTACCAAGCTAACTATGGCTACACCTTC
clone_size: -
j_call: TRBJ1-2
v_call: TRBV24-1
d_call: -

cdr3_aa: CASSVGGGNEKLFF
cdr3_nt: TGTGCCAGCAGCGTAGGAGGAGGGAATGAAAAACTGTTTTTT
clone_size: -
j_call: TRBJ1-4
v_call: TRBV9
d_call: -

cdr3_aa: CASSPRGFSTDTQYF
cdr3_nt: TGTGCCAGCAGCCCCAGGGGCTTCTCCACAGATACGCAGTATTTT
clone_size: -
j_call: TRBJ2-3
v_call: TRBV7-2
d_call: -

cdr3_aa: CASSESGFREKLFF
cdr3_nt: TGTGCCAGCAGTGAATCCGGGTTTAGGGAAAAACTGTTTTTT
clone_size: -
j_call: TRBJ1-4
v_call: TRBV25-1
d_call: -

cdr3_aa: CASSLDGANTEAFF
cdr3_nt: TGCGCCAGCAGCTTGGATGGGGCGAACACTGAAGCTTTCTTT
clone_size: -
j_call: TRBJ1-1
v_call: TRBV5-1
d_call: -

cdr3_aa: CASSFGQGGQPQHF
cdr3_nt: TGCGCCAGCAGCTTTGGACAGGGGGGTCAGCCCCAGCATTTT
clone_size: -
j_call: TRBJ1-5
v_call: TRBV5-1
d_call: TRBD1

cdr3_aa: CASSPPQGLGDTGELFF
cdr3_nt: TGTGCCAGCTCACCACCGCAGGGTTTAGGAGACACCGGGGAGCTGTTTTTT
clone_size: many
j_call: TRBJ2-2
v_call: TRBV18
d_call: -

cdr3_aa: CSVEQVQETQYF
cdr3_nt: TGCAGCGTTGAACAGGTCCAAGAGACCCAGTACTTC
clone_size: -
j_call: TRBJ2-5
v_call: TRBV29-1
d_call: -

cdr3_aa: CASRPDRTFNQPQHF
cdr3_nt: TGTGCCAGTAGACCGGACAGGACCTTCAATCAGCCCCAGCATTTT
clone_size: -
j_call: TRBJ1-5
v_call: TRBV19
d_call: TRBD1

cdr3_aa: CASRDSSGSHEQYF
cdr3_nt: TGTGCCAGCAGGGACTCTAGCGGGAGCCACGAGCAGTACTTC
clone_size: -
j_call: TRBJ2-7
v_call: TRBV28
d_call: TRBD2

cdr3_aa: CSESDRGGEKLFF
cdr3_nt: TGCAGCGAGAGTGACAGGGGAGGAGAAAAACTGTTTTTT
clone_size: -
j_call: TRBJ1-4
v_call: TRBV29-1
d_call: TRBD1

cdr3_aa: CASSVDRAGYTF
cdr3_nt: TGTGCCAGCAGTGTAGACAGGGCCGGCTACACCTTC
clone_size: -
j_call: TRBJ1-2
v_call: TRBV12-3/TRBV12-4
d_call: TRBD1

cdr3_aa: CASSLAGKNTDTQYF
cdr3_nt: TGCGCCAGCAGCTTGGCCGGGAAGAACACAGATACGCAGTATTTT
clone_size: -
j_call: TRBJ2-3
v_call: TRBV5-1
d_call: -

cdr3_aa: CASSNPGTSGKNEQFF
cdr3_nt: TGTGCCAGCAGCAACCCCGGGACTAGCGGGAAAAATGAGCAGTTCTTC
clone_size: -
j_call: TRBJ2-1
v_call: TRBV27
d_call: TRBD2

cdr3_aa: CATSSAHRGQGNNQPQHF
cdr3_nt: TGTGCCACCAGCAGTGCCCACCGGGGACAGGGCAACAATCAGCCCCAGCATTTT
clone_size: few
j_call: TRBJ1-5
v_call: TRBV15
d_call: TRBD1

cdr3_aa: CASSTRQEQYF
cdr3_nt: TGTGCCAGCAGTACCCGACAAGAGCAGTACTTC
clone_size: -
j_call: TRBJ2-7
v_call: TRBV27
d_call: -

cdr3_aa: CAWSVLSYEQYF
cdr3_nt: TGTGCCTGGAGTGTACTATCCTACGAGCAGTACTTC
clone_size: -
j_call: TRBJ2-7
v_call: TRBV30
d_call: -

cdr3_aa: CASSLEHLNTEAFF
cdr3_nt: TGTGCCAGCAGCTTAGAACACCTGAACACTGAAGCTTTCTTT
clone_size: -
j_call: TRBJ1-1
v_call: TRBV7-6
d_call: -

cdr3_aa: CASSLGGRRNTEAFF
cdr3_nt: TGTGCCAGCAGCTTGGGGGGGAGGAGGAACACTGAAGCTTTCTTT
clone_size: -
j_call: TRBJ1-1
v_call: TRBV5-4
d_call: -

cdr3_aa: CASSLVQGWAANTEAFF
cdr3_nt: TGTGCCAGCAGCTTGGTCCAGGGATGGGCAGCGAACACTGAAGCTTTCTTT
clone_size: few
j_call: TRBJ1-1
v_call: TRBV5-6
d_call: -

cdr3_aa: CASTAGQNTEAFF
cdr3_nt: TGTGCCAGCACTGCTGGGCAGAACACTGAAGCTTTCTTT
clone_size: -
j_call: TRBJ1-1
v_call: TRBV6-5
d_call: -

cdr3_aa: CAKRQGPFYEQYF
cdr3_nt: TGCGCCAAAAGACAGGGACCCTTCTACGAGCAGTACTTC
clone_size: -
j_call: TRBJ2-7
v_call: TRBV10-1
d_call: TRBD1

cdr3_aa: CASSVGRGYEQYF
cdr3_nt: TGCGCCAGCAGTGTCGGCAGGGGGTACGAGCAGTACTTC
clone_size: -
j_call: TRBJ2-7
v_call: TRBV10-1
d_call: TRBD1

cdr3_aa: CASSLRPWTGGGTEAFF
cdr3_nt: TGCGCCAGCAGCTTGCGCCCGTGGACAGGGGGCGGAACTGAAGCTTTCTTT
clone_size: -
j_call: TRBJ1-1
v_call: TRBV5-1
d_call: TRBD1

cdr3_aa: CSDYASGNLSYEQYF
cdr3_nt: TGCAGCGATTATGCTAGCGGGAACCTTTCCTACGAGCAGTACTTC
clone_size: -
j_call: TRBJ2-7
v_call: TRBV29-1
d_call: TRBD2

cdr3_aa: CASSHARGSYEQYF
cdr3_nt: TGCGCCAGCAGCCACGCTCGCGGTAGCTACGAGCAGTACTTC
clone_size: once
j_call: TRBJ2-7
v_call: TRBV4-3
d_call: -

cdr3_aa: CASSQGTAGQYF
cdr3_nt: TGTGCCAGCAGCCAGGGCACGGCTGGGCAGTATTTT
clone_size: -
j_call: TRBJ2-3
v_call: TRBV3-1/TRBV3-2
d_call: -